This T cell receptor beta chain was obtained from a study of blood T cells in healthy people across ages. Study background: Template switching picked up about one barcoded beta molecule for each two T cells.

Using a J-beta primer mix together with a sample-barcoded 5' primer, a second PCR was run for 7 to 11 cycles. Each cDNA molecule carried a tag from a template-switch adaptor that contained 12 random nucleotides. CDR3-containing paired-end reads numbered at least 3 million in each sample. TCRdb reanalysed the 5' RACE reads using MiXCR and keeps one entry per CDR3 protein. This sample has 650,000 to 1,000,000 distinct CDR3 sequences, with under 40% found just once. Isolation per sample recovered at least 6 million PBMCs. This clonotype was observed many times. V was shortened by 1 base and J by 2 bases, with 20 bases between the two germline ends. The CDR3 covers 18 residues. CDR1 and CDR2 (germline): DFQATT, SNEGSKA (reference sequence).

The sequenced sample was blood. The V gene is TRBV20-1, the J gene TRBJ1-4; D possibly corresponds to TRBD1 (5 bases). This TCR was sampled from a man in his late teens or twenties in good health. CDR3 sequence: CSARVVDGGGTTNEKLFF. The CDR3 DNA is TGCAGTGCTAGAGTAGTGGATGGGGGGGGTACGACTAATGAAAAACTGTTTTTT.